Presented here are 15 T cell receptor beta chains from one specimen sequenced in a study of cytomegalovirus exposure and HLA in healthy donors. Both 60 Vbeta primers and 13 Jbeta primers went into the PCR. The data were produced by immunoSEQ multiplex PCR, yet TCRdb's version contains in-frame clones alone and is incomplete. The sample lists some 130,000 clones; 65% to 80% were seen once. The material sequenced was PBMCs. The source of these receptors is a human donor in good health.

The chain uses TRBV4-1 and TRBJ1-3, with 9 bases that match TRBD1. V was clipped by 4 bases and J by 1 base; unmatched bases: 2. The CDR3 has 15 amino acids. Germline V gives CDR1 MGHRA, CDR2 YSYEKL. The chain's CDR3 is CASSPGQGSGNTIYF. CDR3 coding DNA: TGCGCCAGCAGCCCCGGACAGGGGTCTGGAAACACCATATATTTT.

This chain uses TRBV27 with TRBJ1-4, with 8 bases identical to TRBD1. The CDR3 has 17 amino acids. CDR1 and CDR2 from the germline V gene are MNHEY and SMNVEV (reference sequence). V dropped 1 base and J dropped 6; count of bases not matched to a gene: 10. The CDR3 coding sequence is TGTGCCAGCAGTTTATGGCAGACACAGGGGGTGCATGAAAAACTGTTTTTT. Encoded protein: CASSLWQTQGVHEKLFF.

The rearrangement uses TRBV11-2 and TRBJ2-3; a weak D match, TRBD2 (6 bases). CDR1 SGHAT and CDR2 FQNNGV come from the germline V gene. The CDR3 is 14 residues long. The ends were cut back, 3 bases at V and 1 base at J, with 8 bases in the middle. CDR3 sequence (DNA): TGTGCCAGCAGCTTCCGGAGGGGCACAGATACGCAGTATTTT. Residues: CASSFRRGTDTQYF.

This clone has only a few counts. The chain joins TRBV5-1 to TRBJ2-7; D might be TRBD1 (5 bases). This CDR3 contains 12 residues. The germline V and J ends were trimmed by 1 base and 6 bases, with 8 bases remaining between them. In germline, CDR1 is SGHRS, CDR2 YFSETQ. The CDR3 spells CASSLQGGEQYF. CDR3 bases: TGCGCCAGCAGCTTGCAGGGTGGCGAGCAGTACTTC.

This chain links TRBV5-1 with TRBJ1-3, with TRBD1 matching over 11 bases. The CDR3 extends over 16 amino acids. J lost 2 bases, V lost 3 bases, and 4 bases had no gene match. CDR1 and CDR2 (germline): SGHRS, YFSETQ. CDR3 nucleotides: TGCGCCAGCAGCTCCCCGGGACAGGGGGCTGGAAACACCATATATTTT. Residues: CASSSPGQGAGNTIYF.

V usage is TRBV5-4 and J usage is TRBJ2-5, with D perhaps matching TRBD1 (5 bases). The CDR3 is 17 amino acids. Deletions cut 0 bases from V and 0 bases from J, with 15 bases between. CDR1 and CDR2 from the germline V gene are SGHNT and YYREEE (reference sequence). CDR3 amino acids: CASSLGWQGSNQETQYF. In DNA form, the CDR3 reads TGTGCCAGCAGCTTGGGATGGCAGGGATCAAACCAAGAGACCCAGTACTTC.

The gene calls are TRBV27 and TRBJ2-5; no reliable D call. There are 13 residues in the CDR3. CDR1 is MNHEY and CDR2 is SMNVEV in the germline V gene (reference sequence). Trimming shortened V by 4 bases and J by 0 bases, and 6 bases separated the two germline ends. The CDR3 protein is CASSSSHQETQYF. The CDR3 nucleotides read TGTGCCAGCAGTTCCTCCCACCAAGAGACCCAGTACTTC.

This clone was seen a single time. The chain uses TRBV7-8 and TRBJ1-1; 9 nucleotides agree with TRBD1. This CDR3 comprises 14 residues. Looked up from germline, CDR1 is SGHVS and CDR2 is FQNEAQ. V dropped 5 bases and J dropped 4; count of bases not matched to a gene: 5. The DNA for the CDR3 is TGTGCCAGCAGCCTGGGACAGGGAAGCACTGAAGCTTTCTTT. Translating it yields CASSLGQGSTEAFF.

This rearrangement joins TRBV6-5 to TRBJ1-6; the D gene is possibly TRBD1 (6 bases). Germline CDR1 and CDR2: MNHEY and SVGAGI. V was trimmed by 5 bases and J by 10 bases, leaving 15 bases between them. The CDR3 length is 14 residues. CDR3 in amino acids: CASSRQGINSPLHF. The CDR3 DNA reads TGTGCCAGCAGTAGGCAGGGGATTAACTCACCCCTCCACTTT.

This chain joins TRBV29-1 and TRBJ1-2; TRBD1 might be the D (5 bases). CDR1 is SQVTM and CDR2 is ANQGSEA in the germline V gene. This CDR3 has 12 residues. Trimming cost V 6 bases and J 7 bases, with 15 bases left between them. The CDR3 coding sequence is TGCAGCGTCTACGGCAGGGTCGCTGGCTACACCTTC. Translating it yields CSVYGRVAGYTF.

The genes are TRBV5-1 and TRBJ2-1; tentative D call: TRBD2 (7 bases). The CDR3 spans 13 residues. Looked up from germline, CDR1 is SGHRS and CDR2 is YFSETQ. Deletions cut 0 bases from V and 10 bases from J, with 11 bases between. The CDR3 nucleotides read TGCGCCAGCAGCTTGGGGGGGGGCGGAGAGCAGTTCTTC. It translates to CASSLGGGGEQFF.

This chain links TRBV6-1 with TRBJ2-7; TRBD1 matches at 10 bases. The junction had 6 bases not matched to a gene; V was cut back by 3 bases and J by 1 base. CDR1 MNHNS and CDR2 SASEGT come from the germline V gene. The CDR3 contains 16 residues. This CDR3 reads CASSESPGQGSYEQYF. In DNA, the CDR3 is TGTGCCAGCAGTGAGTCTCCGGGACAGGGGTCCTACGAGCAGTACTTC.

This clone is a singleton in its sample. This chain uses TRBV6-1 with TRBJ1-2, with D maybe TRBD1 (6 bases). The CDR3 totals 15 residues. Germline V gene sequence: CDR1 MNHNS, CDR2 SASEGT. V was cut by 2 bases and J by 2 bases, with 12 bases left in between. The chain's CDR3 is CASSERTVGNYGYTF. CDR3 DNA: TGTGCCAGCAGTGAAAGGACAGTGGGGAACTATGGCTACACCTTC.

V gene TRBV13 combines with J gene TRBJ1-3, with D possibly being TRBD1 (5 bases). The CDR3 covers 19 residues. The V gene's germline CDR1 is PRHDT and CDR2 FYEKMQ (reference sequence). The V end was cut by 4 bases, the J end by 0 bases, with 22 bases between. The CDR3 DNA sequence: TGTGCCAGCAGCTCCCCGTCCAGGGACTGGTCTGACTCTGGAAACACCATATATTTT. Translation gives CASSSPSRDWSDSGNTIYF. Based on the CDR3 plus reference TRBV13 and TRBJ1-3, the full variable domain is AAGVIQSPRHLIKEKRETATLKCYPIPRHDTVYWYQQGPGQDPQFLISFYEKMQSDKGSIPDRFSAQQFSDYHSELNMSSLELGDSALYFCASSSPSRDWSDSGNTIYFGEGSWLTVV.

Regarding this clone: This sample includes further DNA sequences coding for the same CDR3. The CDR3 loop is CASSLEGALGQPQHF. The DNA for the CDR3 is TGCGCCAGCAGCCTGGAGGGAGCTTTGGGTCAGCCCCAGCATTTT. This chain links TRBV5-1 with TRBJ1-5, with D unresolved. Trimming pared 4 bases from V and 6 bases from J, leaving 17 bases between. Germline CDR1 is SGHRS and CDR2 is YFSETQ. This CDR3 comprises 15 residues.